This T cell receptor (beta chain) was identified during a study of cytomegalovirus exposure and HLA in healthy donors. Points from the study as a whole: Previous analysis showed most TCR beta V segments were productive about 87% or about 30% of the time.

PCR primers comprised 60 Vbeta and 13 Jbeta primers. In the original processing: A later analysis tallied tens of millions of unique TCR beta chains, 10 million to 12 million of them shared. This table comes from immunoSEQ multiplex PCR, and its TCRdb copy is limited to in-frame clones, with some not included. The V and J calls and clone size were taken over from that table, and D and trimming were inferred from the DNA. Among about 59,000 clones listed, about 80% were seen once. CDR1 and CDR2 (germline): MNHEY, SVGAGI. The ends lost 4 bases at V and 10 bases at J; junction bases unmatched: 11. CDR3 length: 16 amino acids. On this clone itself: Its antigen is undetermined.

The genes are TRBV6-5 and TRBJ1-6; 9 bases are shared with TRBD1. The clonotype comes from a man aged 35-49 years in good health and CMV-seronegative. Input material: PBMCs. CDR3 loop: CASSSTAGTGRSPLHF. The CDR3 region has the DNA TGTGCCAGCAGTTCCACGGCCGGGACAGGGCGATCACCCCTCCACTTT.